This TCR beta chain was recorded in a study of T cell repertoires in cytomegalovirus infection. Study-level information: Matching HLA type and CMV infection were both indicated by public TCR beta signatures.

Study-wide results and caveats: HLA-C-restricted CMV clonotypes gave the most frequent clonotype in two of eight donors.

TCRdb reprocessed the reads via MiXCR and lists one record per CDR3 protein. Altogether 200,000 to 300,000 distinct CDR3 sequences are present, approximately 13% being singletons, with the ten largest covering 1.5% to 2%. The V gene end was trimmed by 3 bases and the J gene end by 6 bases; junction bases not matched to a gene: 9. Germline values: CDR1 SEHNR, CDR2 FQNEAQ (reference sequence). The CDR3 has 16 residues. This clonotype appeared many times. As yet, its antigen is unknown. This rearrangement joins TRBV7-9 to TRBJ1-4; 8 bases line up with TRBD1. Sample: PBMCs. This clonotype was obtained from a human donor in good health (CMV status not recorded). Some clones in this sample may be carry-over from other donors' samples. The CDR3 DNA sequence: TGTGCCAGCAGCTTGGGGACAGGATGGCCCTATGAAAAACTGTTTTTT. Translation: CASSLGTGWPYEKLFF.